This T cell receptor (beta chain) was captured by sequencing in a study of cytomegalovirus exposure and HLA in healthy donors. Whole-study findings and limits: When a later analysis compared HLA-associated TCR beta chains with equally common others, the HLA-associated chains turned out to be more clonally expanded and to have lower generation probabilities. There was a cluster of highly shared sequence variants that was likely a sequencing artifact.

It was with 60 Vbeta and 13 Jbeta primers that the PCR ran. Sequenced by immunoSEQ multiplex PCR; TCRdb stores in-frame clones only, minus some. The sample comprises roughly 190,000 clones, just under 80% of which are singletons, and about 3% rests with the top ten. V lost 3 bases and J 0 bases, leaving 12 bases between the germline ends. This CDR3 contains 15 residues. The germline V gene encodes CDR1 SGDLS and CDR2 YYNGEE. Concerning this clone: Its antigen is still unknown.

This receptor was taken from a female donor in good health and CMV-seronegative. This chain links TRBV9 with TRBJ1-1; a weak D match, TRBD1 (5 bases). Specimen: PBMCs. The CDR3 sequence is CASSDKTDLNTEAFF. The CDR3 nucleotides read TGTGCCAGCAGCGACAAGACAGATCTGAACACTGAAGCTTTCTTT.